A single T cell receptor (beta chain) is shown here with its context. Germline assignment: CDR1 SNHLY and CDR2 FYNNEI. The CDR3 is 14 residues long. V was clipped by 6 bases and J by 6 bases, with 15 bases between them. TCRdb's table, derived via immunoSEQ multiplex PCR, lists solely in-frame clones and lacks some. The table has tens of thousands of clones, about 95% seen once. This sample stems from a study of technical replicates of blood from a few donors. Sequencing input: T cells isolated from PBMCs. This sequence originates from a human donor in good health. The V call is TRBV2, the J call TRBJ2-1; no firm D call. The CDR3 is CASSLPNSVNEQFF. The CDR3 DNA follows: TGTGCCAGCAGCCTACCGAACTCCGTCAATGAGCAGTTCTTC.